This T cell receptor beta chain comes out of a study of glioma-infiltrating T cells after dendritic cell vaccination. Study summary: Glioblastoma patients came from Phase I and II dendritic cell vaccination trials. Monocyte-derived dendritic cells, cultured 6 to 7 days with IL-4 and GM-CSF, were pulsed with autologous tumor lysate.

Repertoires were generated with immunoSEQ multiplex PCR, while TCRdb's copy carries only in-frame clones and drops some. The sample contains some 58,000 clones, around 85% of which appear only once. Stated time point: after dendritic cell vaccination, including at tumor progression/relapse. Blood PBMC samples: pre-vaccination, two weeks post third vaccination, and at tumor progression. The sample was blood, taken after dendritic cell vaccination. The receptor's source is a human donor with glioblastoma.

The CDR3 bases are TGCGCCAGCAGTGAATCTGGGGGGTCCTACGAGCAGTACTTC. It translates to CASSESGGSYEQYF. The V gene is TRBV10-1, the J gene TRBJ2-7; a possible D gene is TRBD2 (6 bases). CDR1 is WNHNN, CDR2 SYGVQD, per germline (reference sequence). The CDR3 spans 14 residues. Trimming pared 3 bases from V and 1 base from J, leaving 10 bases between.